The 25 T cell receptor beta chains in this list originate from one sample, sequenced in a study of preoperative IRX-2 immunotherapy in early breast cancer. Produced via immunoSEQ multiplex PCR; TCRdb's table is partial and in-frame only. The sample comprises 35,000 to 45,000 clones, roughly four fifths of which are singletons, and over 1.3% rests with the top ten. The sample's treatment: preoperative locoregional IRX-2 cytokine immunotherapy. The material was lymph node tissue, obtained after IRX-2 immunotherapy. Receptors originate from a human donor with breast cancer.

The chain combines TRBV11-3 with TRBJ1-1; D gene unclear. The CDR3 consists of 15 residues. Trimming removed 5 bases from V and 4 bases from J, with 17 bases in between. Germline CDR1 and CDR2: SGHNT and YENEEA. In nucleotides, the CDR3 is TGTGCCAGCAGCCCCGCGGGCAGGAGTATCACTGAAGCTTTCTTT. Its protein product is CASSPAGRSITEAFF. Full variable domain (remainder filled in from reference TRBV11-3 and TRBJ1-1): EAGVVQSPRYKIIEKKQPVAFWCNPISGHNTLYWYLQNLGQGPELLIRYENEEAVDDSQLPKDRFSAERLKGVDSTLKIQPAELGDSAVYLCASSPAGRSITEAFFGQGTRLTVV.

The V and J genes are TRBV5-2 and TRBJ1-2. TRBV5-2 is classified as a pseudogene. CDR3 length: 14 residues. This chain's CDR3 is CASSLPPANYGYTF. The CDR3 DNA reads as TGTGCCAGCAGCTTGCCGCCAGCCAACTATGGCTACACCTTC.

This rearrangement joins TRBV6-8 to TRBJ2-2; either TRBD1 or TRBD2 may fit D (6 bases each). V was cut by 10 bases and J by 0 bases, with 9 bases left in between. CDR1 and CDR2 (germline): MNHGY, SAAAGT. This CDR3 is 13 amino acids long. CDR3 amino acids: CAIGGANTGELFF. For the CDR3, the DNA is TGTGCCATCGGGGGCGCGAACACCGGGGAGCTGTTTTTT.

The V call is TRBV11-3, the J call TRBJ2-2, with TRBD1 identical over 9 bases. This CDR3 comprises 16 residues. Germline trimming cut 3 bases from V and 1 base from J; bases unmatched to any gene: 3. Per germline, CDR1 SGHNT and CDR2 YENEEA. The CDR3 sequence is CASSLATGGNTGELFF. The CDR3 DNA follows: TGTGCCAGCAGCTTGGCGACAGGGGGGAACACCGGGGAGCTGTTTTTT.

This rearrangement joins TRBV5-1 to TRBJ1-2; D ambiguous. The CDR3 covers 15 residues. CDR1 and CDR2 (germline): SGHRS, YFSETQ. Between the trimmed V and J ends, which lost 0 bases and 2 bases, there was a span of 11 bases. CDR3: CASSLAPDPNYGYTF. For the CDR3, the DNA is TGCGCCAGCAGCTTGGCCCCAGACCCAAACTATGGCTACACCTTC.

The chain is built from TRBV6-8 and TRBJ2-1, with D possibly matching TRBD1 (5 bases). Germline values: CDR1 MNHGY, CDR2 SAAAGT. The CDR3 extends over 16 amino acids. V was trimmed by 10 bases and J by 1 base, leaving 20 bases between them. The CDR3 spells CAILKAQGRSYNEQFF. DNA of the CDR3: TGTGCCATCCTTAAGGCCCAGGGCAGGTCCTACAATGAGCAGTTCTTC.

The chain carries TRBV7-1 and TRBJ2-3; unclear D gene. TRBV7-1 falls under the ORF class, with uncertain function. This CDR3 has 13 residues. Trimming cost V 4 bases and J 0 bases, with 5 bases left between them. The CDR3 spells CASSLSSTDTQYF. The CDR3 nucleotides read TGTGCCAGCAGCTTATCTAGCACAGATACGCAGTATTTT.

J is TRBJ1-5 and V is TRBV19; maybe TRBD1 (5 bases). The germline gives CDR1 LNHDA, CDR2 SQIVND (reference sequence). Trimming removed 3 bases at V and 2 bases at J, with 17 bases between. This CDR3 comprises 17 residues. The CDR3, as DNA: TGTGCCAGTAGTATTGCCCCCCAGGGCGGAGGCAATCAGCCCCAGCATTTT. Translated: CASSIAPQGGGNQPQHF.

This chain joins TRBV28 and TRBJ1-2; no clear D. This CDR3 is built from 13 residues. CDR1 and CDR2 (germline): MDHEN, SYDVKM. Trimming shortened V by 5 bases and J by 5 bases, and 12 bases separated the two germline ends. CDR3 amino acids: CASSQVGIYGYTF. The DNA for the CDR3 is TGTGCCAGCAGTCAAGTAGGAATTTATGGCTACACCTTC.

The chain links TRBV7-1 to TRBJ2-7, with D perhaps TRBD1 or TRBD2 (6 bases each). TRBV7-1 is labeled an ORF, and its function is uncertain. The CDR3 is 15 residues long. The V end lost 5 bases, the J end lost 4 bases, and 18 bases lay between the germline ends. The CDR3 is CASSLNAGHSYEQYF. In nucleotides, the CDR3 is TGTGCCAGCAGCCTCAATGCGGGACACTCATACGAGCAGTACTTC.

This clone was seen more than once but under ten times. The gene calls are TRBV19 and TRBJ2-4; 7 nucleotides agree with TRBD1. V shed 6 bases, J shed 0 bases, and the junction held 5 bases outside the gene matches. The CDR3 runs to 15 residues. Germline CDR1 reads LNHDA; CDR2 reads SQIVND (reference sequence). CDR3 DNA sequence: TGTGCCAGTAGAGGACAGGCATTAGCCAAAAACATTCAGTACTTC. Translation: CASRGQALAKNIQYF. Drawing the rest from reference TRBV19 and TRBJ2-4, the complete variable domain is DGGITQSPKYLFRKEGQNVTLSCEQNLNHDAMYWYRQDPGQGLRLIYYSQIVNDFQKGDIAEGYSVSREKKESFPLTVTSAQKNPTAFYLCASRGQALAKNIQYFGAGTRLSVL.

The rearrangement joins TRBV30 to TRBJ1-2; a possible D gene is TRBD1 (5 bases). Germline V gives CDR1 GTSNPN, CDR2 SVGIG (reference sequence). This CDR3 is 13 amino acids long. Trimming took off 1 base at V and 3 bases at J, with 9 bases between the two ends. The CDR3 region is CAWSGGDDYGYTF. The CDR3 DNA sequence: TGTGCCTGGAGTGGGGGGGATGACTATGGCTACACCTTC.

This chain links TRBV7-1 with TRBJ1-2; 8 nucleotides match TRBD1. TRBV7-1 is an open reading frame whose function is uncertain. V shed 10 bases, J shed 2 bases, and the junction held 6 bases outside the gene matches. This CDR3 is 13 amino acids long. The CDR3 bases are TGTGCCACCTCGACAGGGGAGAACTATGGCTACACCTTC. Amino acid sequence: CATSTGENYGYTF.

This clone showed up just a few times. The CDR3 reads CASSTYNEQFF. In DNA, the CDR3 is TGTGCCAGTAGTACCTACAATGAGCAGTTCTTC. This chain uses TRBV19 with TRBJ2-1, with D hard to call. Per germline, CDR1 LNHDA and CDR2 SQIVND (reference sequence). Trimming took off 4 bases at V and 2 bases at J, with 0 bases between the two ends. This CDR3 is built from 11 residues.

The V gene is TRBV11-3, the J gene TRBJ2-7, with 7 nucleotides matching TRBD1. Per germline, CDR1 SGHNT and CDR2 YENEEA. The CDR3 has 14 residues. J lost 4 bases, V lost 5 bases, and 8 bases had no gene match. As DNA, the CDR3 is TGTGCCAGCAGCCCGGGACAGAACCCTTACGAGCAGTACTTC. This gives the protein CASSPGQNPYEQYF.

The gene calls are TRBV6-8 and TRBJ1-5; D remains ambiguous. Germline CDR1 and CDR2: MNHGY and SAAAGT. This CDR3 spans 16 amino acids. V was shortened by 6 bases and J by 0 bases, with 15 bases between the two germline ends. For the CDR3, the DNA is TGTGCCAGCAGACGGCGGACGGCTAATAGCAATCAGCCCCAGCATTTT. As protein: CASRRRTANSNQPQHF.

The CDR3 protein is CASSQELGSWGLYGYTF. CDR3 coding DNA: TGCGCCAGCAGCCAAGAATTAGGGAGCTGGGGCTTGTATGGCTACACCTTC. V is TRBV4-1 and J is TRBJ1-2; D perhaps matches TRBD1 (5 bases). The CDR3 length is 17 residues. V was cut by 0 bases and J by 5 bases, with 19 bases left in between. Germline CDR1 and CDR2: MGHRA and YSYEKL.

The chain links TRBV30 to TRBJ2-1; no clear D gene. Germline CDR1 reads GTSNPN; CDR2 reads SVGIG (reference sequence). V was cut by 2 bases and J by 6 bases, with 8 bases left in between. The CDR3 has 12 residues. CDR3 nucleotides: TGTGCCTGGAGTCCGGGCCTCAATGAGCAGTTCTTC. Translated: CAWSPGLNEQFF.

The genes are TRBV7-1 and TRBJ1-2; TRBD1 is a possible D gene (5 bases). TRBV7-1 is reported as an ORF; its role is uncertain. Trimming stripped 4 bases from V and 7 bases from J, with 16 bases between. This CDR3 is built from 14 residues. Written as DNA, the CDR3 is TGTGCCAGCAGCTTGGCGGGGGACGGCTTTGGCTACACCTTC. It is translated as CASSLAGDGFGYTF.

The V gene is TRBV5-1, the J gene TRBJ1-1; D unresolved. This CDR3 contains 14 residues. V was cut by 2 bases and J by 0 bases, with 8 bases left in between. Germline-derived CDR1 and CDR2 are SGHRS and YFSETQ. The CDR3, as DNA: TGCGCCAGCAGCTTCAATGTTGTGAACACTGAAGCTTTCTTT. Translation gives CASSFNVVNTEAFF.

This clone was seen once. Mismatch with germline at one junction end may stem from a read error. The chain links TRBV6-8 to TRBJ1-6, with TRBD1 matching over 8 bases. Germline V gives CDR1 MNHGY, CDR2 SAAAGT. This CDR3 comprises 13 residues. DNA for the CDR3: TGTGCCATCAGTGGCGGACAGGGCTCACCCCTCCACTTT. Residues: CAISGGQGSPLHF.

This clone came up once. The V gene is TRBV5-1, the J gene TRBJ1-1; D remains unclear. Trimming stripped 3 bases from V and 0 bases from J, with 9 bases between. Germline V lookup: CDR1 SGHRS, CDR2 YFSETQ. This CDR3 contains 14 residues. CDR3 sequence (DNA): TGCGCCAGCAGCTACGGACCGATGAACACTGAAGCTTTCTTT. This translates into CASSYGPMNTEAFF.

This chain connects TRBV11-3 to TRBJ2-6; perhaps TRBD2 as D (5 bases). The CDR3 loop spans 15 amino acids. V shed 5 bases and J shed 0 bases, with 8 bases lying between them. The germline V gene has CDR1 SGHNT and CDR2 YENEEA. The CDR3 bases are TGTGCCAGCAGCCGGGGAGTCTCTGGGGCCAACGTCCTGACTTTC. This codes for CASSRGVSGANVLTF.

This chain connects TRBV11-3 to TRBJ1-1; D perhaps matches TRBD1 (5 bases). The CDR3 sequence is 15 residues long. V was pared by 5 bases and J by 4 bases, with 17 bases between. Germline values: CDR1 SGHNT, CDR2 YENEEA. The CDR3: CASSLREGGTTEAFF. The CDR3 bases are TGTGCCAGCAGCCTAAGGGAGGGCGGGACCACTGAAGCTTTCTTT.

CDR3 residues: CASSLEPSYTF. CDR3 DNA sequence: TGTGCCAGCAGCCTCGAGCCTAGCTACACCTTC. This sequence joins TRBV6-7 and TRBJ1-2; D not resolved. TRBV6-7 is placed among ORFs of uncertain function. Trimming left V 6 bases short and J 9 bases short, with 11 bases between. This CDR3 comprises 11 residues.